These T cell receptor delta chains were read from a single sample in a study of gamma-delta T cells after stem cell transplantation. TCRdb redid the clone calls on the RT-PCR reads with CATT. In the table there are under 3,000 delta-chain clones, about 2.9% of which are singletons. Sequenced: gamma-delta T cells. These receptors all come from a human donor. It is not recorded whose cells these are; they may come from a transplant donor. The CDR3 runs from the conserved cysteine through the conserved F or W. The order of the fields is D gene, J gene, V gene, clone size, CDR3 DNA, CDR3 protein. The D gene is left open where the match is weak. Size is stated for part of the rows, as once, few or many counts, or as a class when the clone is expanded.

D gene: TRDD3
J gene: TRDJ3
V gene: TRDV2
clone size: large
CDR3 DNA: TGTGCCTGTGACACCGTACTGGGGCCATCCTGGGACACCCGACAGATGTTTTTC
CDR3 protein: CACDTVLGPSWDTRQMFF

D gene: TRDD3
J gene: TRDJ3
V gene: TRDV2
clone size: few
CDR3 DNA: TGTGCCTGTGACACCGTTACGCCTAGTACTGGGGGACCCCCAAGGTACACCCGACAGATGTTTTTC
CDR3 protein: CACDTVTPSTGGPPRYTRQMFF

D gene: TRDD3
J gene: TRDJ1
V gene: TRDV2
clone size: few
CDR3 DNA: TGTGCCTGTGCGGAATTAGTACTGGGGGATACTTCCGATAAACTCATCTTT
CDR3 protein: CACAELVLGDTSDKLIF

D gene: NA
J gene: TRDJ1
V gene: TRDV2
clone size: large
CDR3 DNA: TGTGCCTGTGACACCGTGGCGCGGCAGGGGGAGACCGATAAACTCATCTTT
CDR3 protein: CACDTVARQGETDKLIF

D gene: NA
J gene: TRDJ1
V gene: TRDV2
clone size: medium-sized
CDR3 DNA: TGTGCCTGTGACACCGTCGGGCTGGGGGATAAACTCATCTTT
CDR3 protein: CACDTVGLGDKLIF

D gene: TRDD3
J gene: TRDJ1
V gene: TRDV1
clone size: NA
CDR3 DNA: TGTGCTCTTGGGGAACTAGAACGTCCTCCTGCATTTTCTGTTCTTTCCCTGCAACCCTGGGGGATACCTCACACCGATAAACTCATCTTT
CDR3 protein: CALGELERPPAFSVLSLQPWGIPHTDKLIF

D gene: TRDD3
J gene: TRDJ1
V gene: TRDV2
clone size: medium-sized
CDR3 DNA: TGTGCCTGTGACACTCTGCTGGGGGATACGGGGCAGTACACCGATAAACTCATCTTT
CDR3 protein: CACDTLLGDTGQYTDKLIF

D gene: NA
J gene: TRDJ3
V gene: TRDV2
clone size: few
CDR3 DNA: TGTGCCTGTGACACCGTCAGCGGGGCAGGGGGGCCACCTAGCTCCTGGGACACCCGACAGATGTTTTTC
CDR3 protein: CACDTVSGAGGPPSSWDTRQMFF

D gene: NA
J gene: TRDJ1
V gene: TRDV1
clone size: many
CDR3 DNA: TGTGCTCTTGGCGCCCCTGGGGACCCCTACACCGATAAACTCATCTTT
CDR3 protein: CALGAPGDPYTDKLIF

D gene: TRDD3
J gene: TRDJ3
V gene: TRDV2
clone size: few
CDR3 DNA: TGTGCCTGTGACTTACTGGGGGGTCTACCAGACTCCTGGGACACCCGACAGATGTTTTTC
CDR3 protein: CACDLLGGLPDSWDTRQMFF

D gene: TRDD3
J gene: TRDJ1
V gene: TRDV2
clone size: large
CDR3 DNA: TGTGCCTGTGACACCGAGTTTGCTGGGGGATACGGAGGTGAAGGCCAACTCATCTTT
CDR3 protein: CACDTEFAGGYGGEGQLIF

D gene: NA
J gene: TRDJ1
V gene: TRDV2
clone size: few
CDR3 DNA: TGTGCCTGTGACACGGTTCCTGTGGGGACGCCTCTTTACACCGATAAACTCATCTTT
CDR3 protein: CACDTVPVGTPLYTDKLIF

D gene: TRDD3
J gene: TRDJ1
V gene: TRDV1
clone size: NA
CDR3 DNA: TGTGCTCTTGGGGAACTTAATCCCTGGGGGATACCACCCGATAAACTCATCTTT
CDR3 protein: CALGELNPWGIPPDKLIF

D gene: TRDD3
J gene: TRDJ1
V gene: TRDV1
clone size: medium-sized
CDR3 DNA: TGTGCTCTTGGGGAAGGTGGGGACCTACTTCTTGGGGGGATACTACGAACCGATAAACTCATCTTT
CDR3 protein: CALGEGGDLLLGGILRTDKLIF

D gene: TRDD2
J gene: TRDJ1
V gene: TRDV3
clone size: NA
CDR3 DNA: TGTGCCTTTATGGGCATGGTTCCTACGATCTTGAACACCGATAAACTCATCTTT
CDR3 protein: CAFMGMVPTILNTDKLIF

D gene: NA
J gene: TRDJ1
V gene: TRDV2
clone size: medium-sized
CDR3 DNA: TGTGCCTGTGACACCGTACGTGGGGGTACCAGCCTGTACACCGATAAACTCATCTTT
CDR3 protein: CACDTVRGGTSLYTDKLIF

D gene: NA
J gene: TRDJ1
V gene: TRDV2
clone size: few
CDR3 DNA: TGTGCCTGTGACCCTGTTTGGCAGAGCACCGATAAACTCATCTTT
CDR3 protein: CACDPVWQSTDKLIF

D gene: TRDD3
J gene: TRDJ1
V gene: TRDV2
clone size: NA
CDR3 DNA: TGTGCCTGTGACACCGCTGGGGGAAGAGAGACCACCGATAAACTCATCTTT
CDR3 protein: CACDTAGGRETTDKLIF

D gene: TRDD3
J gene: TRDJ1
V gene: TRDV2
clone size: few
CDR3 DNA: TGTGCCTGTGACGGGATCCGACTGGGGGAAACCGATAAACTCATCTTT
CDR3 protein: CACDGIRLGETDKLIF

D gene: TRDD3
J gene: TRDJ1
V gene: TRDV2
clone size: large
CDR3 DNA: TGTGCCTGTGAGTCCCTACTGGGGGATAACACCGATAAACTCATCTTT
CDR3 protein: CACESLLGDNTDKLIF

D gene: TRDD3
J gene: TRDJ1
V gene: TRDV2
clone size: large
CDR3 DNA: TGTGCCTGTGACAGACTGGGGGACGGCGATAAACTCATCTTT
CDR3 protein: CACDRLGDGDKLIF

D gene: TRDD3
J gene: TRDJ1
V gene: TRDV2
clone size: many
CDR3 DNA: TGTGCCTGTGACACTATCTTACTGGGGGATTATCCTAACCCCACCGATAAACTCATCTTT
CDR3 protein: CACDTILLGDYPNPTDKLIF

D gene: TRDD3
J gene: TRDJ1
V gene: TRDV2
clone size: few
CDR3 DNA: TGTGCCTGTGACTTACTGGGGGATACTGAACCTAAGTACACCGATAAACTCATCTTT
CDR3 protein: CACDLLGDTEPKYTDKLIF

D gene: TRDD3
J gene: TRDJ2
V gene: TRDV2
clone size: few
CDR3 DNA: TGTGCCTGTGGCCCGATACTGGGGGATATCGGAGACGGGACAGCACAACTCTTCTTT
CDR3 protein: CACGPILGDIGDGTAQLFF

D gene: TRDD3
J gene: TRDJ1
V gene: TRDV2
clone size: many
CDR3 DNA: TGTGCCTGTGACAATTTACTGGGGGATAACGCCCCGCAACTCATCTTT
CDR3 protein: CACDNLLGDNAPQLIF

D gene: TRDD3
J gene: TRDJ1
V gene: TRDV2
clone size: NA
CDR3 DNA: TGTGCCTGTGACGAGGTGGGGGATACGGACACCGATAAACTCATCTTT
CDR3 protein: CACDEVGDTDTDKLIF

D gene: TRDD3
J gene: TRDJ1
V gene: TRDV2
clone size: large
CDR3 DNA: TGTGCCTGTGACTCCCTACTGGGGGATACGCTTCGATCGATCACCGATAAACTCATCTTT
CDR3 protein: CACDSLLGDTLRSITDKLIF

D gene: NA
J gene: TRDJ2
V gene: TRDV2
clone size: few
CDR3 DNA: TGTGCCTGTGGCACCGTATCTGGGGCTCATTCGACAGCACAACTCTTCTTT
CDR3 protein: CACGTVSGAHSTAQLFF

D gene: TRDD3
J gene: TRDJ1
V gene: TRDV2
clone size: NA
CDR3 DNA: TGTGCCTGTGACACGGGTACTGGGGGACCCCCAAGGTACACCGATAAACTCATCTTT
CDR3 protein: CACDTGTGGPPRYTDKLIF